This record concerns one T cell receptor (beta chain) sequence. The record originates from a study of tumor T cells in aggressive B-cell lymphoma. CDR3 length equals 16 residues. CDR1 and CDR2 (germline): MGHDK, SYGVNS. The V segment lost 2 bases and the J segment 7 bases; nucleotides outside the gene matches: 6. TCRdb's table, derived via immunoSEQ multiplex PCR, lists solely in-frame clones and lacks some. The sample lists roughly 9,000 clones, around 84% occurring once. This chain links TRBV25-1 with TRBJ2-1; TRBD2 agrees at 12 bases. This TCR came from an adult with diffuse large B cell lymphoma. Material for sequencing was tumor tissue. The CDR3 sequence is CASSERTSGASNEQFF. The DNA for the CDR3 is TGTGCCAGCAGTGAAAGGACTAGCGGGGCGAGTAATGAGCAGTTCTTC.